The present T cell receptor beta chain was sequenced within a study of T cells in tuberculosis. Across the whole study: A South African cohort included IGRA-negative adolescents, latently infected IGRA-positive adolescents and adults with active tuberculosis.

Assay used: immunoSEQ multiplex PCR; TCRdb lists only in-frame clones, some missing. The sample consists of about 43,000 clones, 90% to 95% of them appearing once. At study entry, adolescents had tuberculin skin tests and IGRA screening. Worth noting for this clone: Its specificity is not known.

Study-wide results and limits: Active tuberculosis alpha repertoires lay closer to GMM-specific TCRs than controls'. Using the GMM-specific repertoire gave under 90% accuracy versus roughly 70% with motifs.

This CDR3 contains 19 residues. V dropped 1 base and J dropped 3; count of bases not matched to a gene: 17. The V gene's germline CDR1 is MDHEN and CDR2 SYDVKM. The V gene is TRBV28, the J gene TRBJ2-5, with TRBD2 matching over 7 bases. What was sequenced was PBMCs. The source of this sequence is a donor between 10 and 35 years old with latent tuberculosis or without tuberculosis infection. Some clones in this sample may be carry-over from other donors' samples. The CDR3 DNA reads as TGTGCCAGCAGTTTATTCACCCTAGGGACTACCCATACCAAAGAGACCCAGTACTTC. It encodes CASSLFTLGTTHTKETQYF. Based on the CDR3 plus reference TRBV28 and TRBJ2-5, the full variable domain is DVKVTQSSRYLVKRTGEKVFLECVQDMDHENMFWYRQDPGLGLRLIYFSYDVKMKEKGDIPEGYSVSREKKERFSLILESASTNQTSMYLCASSLFTLGTTHTKETQYFGPGTRLLVL.